This T cell receptor beta chain was sequenced during a study of T cells in Graves' hyperthyroidism and ophthalmopathy. Many counts were recorded for this clonotype. RNA transcripts gave rise to amplified TCR beta CDR3 regions. With the HTBI primer set, the TCR CDR3 went through a first round of RT-PCR. A single record per CDR3 protein comes from TCRdb applying MiXCR to the multiplex PCR reads. The sample holds about 400,000 distinct CDR3 sequences, about 15% seen once. Stable hyperthyroidism: no ophthalmopathy progression over 18 months of follow-up. Diagnosing involved the use of clinical symptoms, serum thyroxine and TRAb, thyroid ultrasound and orbital computed tomography. The sample consisted of blood. The sequence came from a woman in her 30s with Graves' hyperthyroidism.

CDR3 in amino acids: CASSLRTANEQFF. The CDR3 nucleotides read TGTGCCAGCAGCTTAAGGACAGCCAATGAGCAGTTCTTC. The chain uses TRBV7-6 and TRBJ2-1, with a weak D call TRBD1 (6 bases). The CDR3 has 13 amino acids. Germline V CDR1 and CDR2: SGHVS, FNYEAQ. V lost 2 bases to trimming and J lost 6 bases, with 8 bases between them.